One T cell receptor beta chain is described in this entry. No fewer than 5.5 micrograms of total RNA were isolated from every sample. PCR was performed a second time for roughly 7 to 11 cycles using a sample-barcoded 5' primer and a J-beta primer mix. MiXCR was run by TCRdb on the 5' RACE reads, yielding one entry per CDR3 protein. The sample lists 1,500,000 or so distinct CDR3 sequences; 59% were seen once. CDR1 SGHAT and CDR2 FQNNGV come from the germline V gene. Trimming pared 11 bases from V and 3 bases from J, leaving 14 bases between. There are 13 residues in the CDR3. The sample is drawn from a study of blood T cells in healthy people across ages. Study information: Capturing about one barcoded beta molecule per two T cells was achieved by template switching.

J is TRBJ2-1 and V is TRBV11-2; D might be TRBD1 (5 bases). Specimen: blood. The source of this sequence is a man aged 18 to 30 in good health. In DNA, the CDR3 is TGTGCCGAGAATTGGGGCAACTACAATGAGCAGTTCTTC. It is translated as CAENWGNYNEQFF. The variable domain in full, with the rest retrieved from reference TRBV11-2 and TRBJ2-1, is EAGVAQSPRYKIIEKRQSVAFWCNPISGHATLYWYQQILGQGPKLLIQFQNNGVVDDSQLPKDRFSAERLKGVDSTLKIQPAKLEDSAVYLCAENWGNYNEQFFGPGTRLTVL.